The subject of this entry is one T cell receptor beta chain. The CDR3 spans 15 residues. V dropped 1 base and J dropped 7 bases, with 12 bases sitting between them. CDR1 and CDR2 (germline): SGHNT, YYREEE (reference sequence). The sample belongs to a study of blood T cell repertoires in COVID-19. Study as a whole: Samples came from the United States, Italy and Spain, spanning acute and convalescent COVID-19. From T cells, B-cell-depleted T cells, or PBMCs came the material, which was cDNA or gDNA.

In the original analysis: Amplification of reference gene primers was used by the study to estimate nucleated cell counts. Repertoires were generated with immunoSEQ multiplex PCR, while TCRdb's copy carries only in-frame clones and drops some. V and J calls and clone size are those listed in that table; D and trimming were worked out from the DNA. The sample consists of roughly 260,000 clones, about 87% of them appearing once. The sequence derives from a woman in her forties with acute or convalescent COVID-19. J is TRBJ1-6 and V is TRBV5-4; possibly TRBD1 for D (6 bases). The material sequenced was peripheral blood. CDR3 sequence (DNA): TGTGCCAGCAGCTTGAGCGGCAGGGGAAATTCACCCCTCCACTTT. Translating gives CASSLSGRGNSPLHF. Together with reference TRBV5-4 and TRBJ1-6, the CDR3 gives the full variable domain: ETGVTQSPTHLIKTRGQQVTLRCSSQSGHNTVSWYQQALGQGPQFIFQYYREEENGRGNFPPRFSGLQFPNYSSELNVNALELDDSALYLCASSLSGRGNSPLHFGNGTRLTVT.